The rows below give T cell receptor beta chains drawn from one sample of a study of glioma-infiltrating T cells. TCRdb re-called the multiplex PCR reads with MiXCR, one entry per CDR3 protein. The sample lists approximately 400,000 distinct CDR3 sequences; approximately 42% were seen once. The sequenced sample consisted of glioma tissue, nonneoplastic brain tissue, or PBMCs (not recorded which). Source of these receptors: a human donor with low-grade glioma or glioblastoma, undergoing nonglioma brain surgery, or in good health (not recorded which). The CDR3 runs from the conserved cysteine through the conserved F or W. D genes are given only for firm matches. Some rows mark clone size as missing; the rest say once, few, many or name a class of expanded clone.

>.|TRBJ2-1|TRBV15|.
CATSRAGTEQFF
TGTGCCACCAGCAGGGCCGGGACAGAGCAGTTCTTC
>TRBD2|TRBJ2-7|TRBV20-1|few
CSAQKTSGKAYEQYF
TGCAGTGCCCAGAAGACTAGCGGGAAGGCCTACGAGCAGTACTTC
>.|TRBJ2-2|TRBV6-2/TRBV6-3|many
CASSYSAGGELFF
TGTGCCAGCAGTTACTCGGCTGGCGGGGAGCTGTTTTTT
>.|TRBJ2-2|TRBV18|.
CASSHTNTGELFF
TGTGCCAGCTCACATACGAACACCGGGGAGCTGTTTTTT
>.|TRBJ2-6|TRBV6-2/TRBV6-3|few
CASEGVSGANVLTF
TGTGCCAGCGAAGGGGTTTCTGGGGCCAACGTCCTGACTTTC
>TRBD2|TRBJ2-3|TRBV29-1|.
CSVATSGRRTSDTQYF
TGCAGCGTCGCGACTAGCGGGAGGCGCACGAGTGATACGCAGTATTTT
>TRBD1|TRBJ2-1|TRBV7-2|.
CASSSQGASYNEQFF
TGTGCCAGCAGCTCACAGGGGGCTTCGTACAATGAGCAGTTCTTC
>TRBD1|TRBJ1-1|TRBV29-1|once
CSGGQGFDTEALF
TGCAGCGGCGGACAGGGCTTCGACACTGAAGCTTTATTT
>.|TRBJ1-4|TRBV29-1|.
CSVEGTVGEKLFF
TGCAGCGTCGAGGGAACGGTCGGTGAAAAACTGTTTTTT
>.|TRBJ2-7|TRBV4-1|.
CASSIQAPYEQYF
TGCGCCAGCAGCATACAGGCCCCCTACGAGCAGTACTTC
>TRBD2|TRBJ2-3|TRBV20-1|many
CSARSSGNQDTQYF
TGCAGTGCTAGATCCAGCGGGAATCAAGATACGCAGTATTTT
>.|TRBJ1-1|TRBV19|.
CASSIIVWNTEAFF
TGTGCCAGTAGTATTATTGTGTGGAACACTGAAGCTTTCTTT
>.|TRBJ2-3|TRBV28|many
CASSLGSSTDTQYF
TGTGCCAGCAGTTTGGGATCTAGCACAGATACGCAGTATTTT
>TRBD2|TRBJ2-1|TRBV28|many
CASRGEGLAIITSYNEQFF
TGTGCCAGCAGGGGAGAGGGACTAGCGATCATTACCTCCTACAATGAGCAGTTCTTC
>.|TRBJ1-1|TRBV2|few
CASRMDRMNTEAFF
TGTGCCAGCAGGATGGACCGAATGAACACTGAAGCTTTCTTT
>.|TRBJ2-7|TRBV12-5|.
CASGLVLGRGSSYEQYF
TGTGCTAGTGGTTTGGTACTAGGTAGGGGGAGCTCCTACGAGCAGTACTTC
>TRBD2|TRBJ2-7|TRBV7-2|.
CASSLRLAGGKSSYEQYF
TGTGCCAGCAGCTTACGGCTAGCGGGAGGGAAGAGCTCCTACGAGCAGTACTTC
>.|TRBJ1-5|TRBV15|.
CATSRGGAGNQPQHF
TGTGCCACCAGCAGAGGAGGGGCTGGCAATCAGCCCCAGCATTTT
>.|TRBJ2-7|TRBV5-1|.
CASSETGQGGEQYF
TGCGCCAGCAGCGAAACAGGGCAAGGGGGCGAGCAGTACTTC
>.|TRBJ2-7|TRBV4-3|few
CASSQSGSSGEQYF
TGCGCCAGCAGCCAGTCAGGGTCCTCGGGCGAGCAGTACTTC
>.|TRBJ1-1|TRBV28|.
CASTPPGLNTEAFF
TGTGCCAGCACTCCACCGGGCCTGAACACTGAAGCTTTCTTT
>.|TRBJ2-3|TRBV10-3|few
CAISEASTDTQYF
TGTGCCATCAGTGAGGCGTCCACAGATACGCAGTATTTT
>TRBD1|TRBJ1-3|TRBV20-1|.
CSVKDRGGNTIYF
TGCAGCGTTAAGGACAGGGGTGGAAACACCATATATTTT
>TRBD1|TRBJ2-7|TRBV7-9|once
CASSLENRGRFHEQYF
TGTGCCAGCAGCTTAGAAAACAGGGGGCGATTTCACGAGCAGTACTTC
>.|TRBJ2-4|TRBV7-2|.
CASSHRQAPQYF
TGTGCCAGCAGCCATCGACAGGCCCCTCAGTACTTC
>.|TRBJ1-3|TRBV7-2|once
CASSFSWGRGNTIYF
TGTGCCAGCAGCTTTAGTTGGGGTCGTGGAAACACCATATATTTT
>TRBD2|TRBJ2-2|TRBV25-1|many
CASSELGGTGELFF
TGTGCCAGCAGTGAATTGGGGGGGACCGGGGAGCTGTTTTTT
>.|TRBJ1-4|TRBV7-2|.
CASSPATGYQEKLFF
TGTGCCAGCAGCCCCGCAACAGGGTATCAAGAAAAACTGTTTTTT
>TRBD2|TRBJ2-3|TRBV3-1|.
CASSQGGNTDTQYF
TGTGCCAGCAGCCAGGGAGGGAACACAGATACGCAGTATTTT
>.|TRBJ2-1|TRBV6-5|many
CASSYRVGSYNEQFF
TGTGCCAGCAGTTACCGGGTAGGGTCCTACAATGAGCAGTTCTTC
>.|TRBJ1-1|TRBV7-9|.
CASTNRDLNTKAFF
TGTGCCAGCACCAACAGGGACTTGAACACTAAAGCTTTCTTT
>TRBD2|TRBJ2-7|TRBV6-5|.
CASSLVQREGDEQYF
TGTGCCAGCAGTTTGGTACAGCGGGAGGGCGACGAGCAGTACTTC
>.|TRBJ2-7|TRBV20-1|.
CSAKWADEQYF
TGCAGTGCTAAATGGGCCGACGAGCAGTACTTC
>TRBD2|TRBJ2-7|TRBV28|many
CASSSFLGLGSYEQYF
TGTGCCAGCAGTTCGTTCCTGGGACTAGGCTCCTACGAGCAGTACTTC
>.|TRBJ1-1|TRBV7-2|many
CASSSGRLTEAFF
TGTGCCAGCAGCTCGGGACGACTCACTGAAGCTTTCTTT
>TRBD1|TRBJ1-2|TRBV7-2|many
CASSLGRGNRGYTF
TGTGCCAGCAGCTTAGGCAGGGGGAATCGGGGCTACACCTTC
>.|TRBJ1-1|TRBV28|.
CASSLAGPNTEAFF
TGTGCCAGCAGTTTAGCGGGACCCAACACTGAAGCTTTCTTT
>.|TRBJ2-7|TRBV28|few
CASSPRGAAYEQYF
TGTGCCAGCAGTCCCCGGGGGGCTGCCTACGAGCAGTACTTC
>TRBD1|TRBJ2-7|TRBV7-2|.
CASSLQGAKYEQYF
TGTGCCAGCAGCTTACAGGGGGCAAAATACGAGCAGTACTTC
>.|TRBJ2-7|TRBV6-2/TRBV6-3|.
CASSSRPGTYEQYF
TGTGCCAGCAGCTCGCGGCCAGGGACCTACGAGCAGTACTTC
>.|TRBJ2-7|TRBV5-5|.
CASGGTGAYEQYF
TGTGCCAGCGGGGGGACGGGGGCCTACGAGCAGTACTTC
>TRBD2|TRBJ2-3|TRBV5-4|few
CASSLLAGGPPDTQYF
TGTGCCAGCAGCCTTCTAGCGGGAGGACCCCCAGATACGCAGTATTTT
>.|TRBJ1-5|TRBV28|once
CASSSLNQPHHF
TGTGCCAGCAGCTCCCTCAATCAGCCCCACCATTTT
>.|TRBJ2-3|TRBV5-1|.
CASSLESGLSDTQYF
TGCGCCAGCAGCTTGGAATCCGGGCTCTCAGATACGCAGTATTTT
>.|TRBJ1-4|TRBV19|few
CASSSPRERNEKLFF
TGTGCCAGTAGTTCCCCCCGGGAGAGGAACGAAAAACTGTTTTTT
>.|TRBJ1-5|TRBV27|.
CASSPFSLLGSGNQPKHF
TGTGCCAGCAGTCCCTTTTCCCTATTGGGATCGGGCAATCAGCCCAAGCATTTT
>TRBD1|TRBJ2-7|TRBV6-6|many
CASSYSGQGWYEQYF
TGTGCCAGCAGTTACTCGGGACAGGGGTGGTACGAGCAGTACTTC
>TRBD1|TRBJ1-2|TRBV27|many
CASSPNEGGAGYTF
TGTGCCAGCAGTCCGAACGAAGGGGGCGCGGGCTACACCTTC
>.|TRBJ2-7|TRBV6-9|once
CVSSWSGSNFYEQYF
TGTGTCAGCAGCTGGTCGGGGAGTAACTTCTACGAGCAGTACTTC
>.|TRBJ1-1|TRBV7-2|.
CVSSLNLLGETEAFF
TGTGTCAGCAGCTTAAATCTCTTGGGGGAGACTGAAGCTTTCTTT
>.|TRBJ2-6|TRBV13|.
CASSSLIRWSGANVLTF
TGTGCCAGCAGCTCCCTGATAAGGTGGTCTGGGGCCAACGTCCTGACTTTC
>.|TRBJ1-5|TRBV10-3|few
CATQTGSNQPQHF
TGTGCCACCCAGACAGGATCGAATCAGCCCCAGCATTTT
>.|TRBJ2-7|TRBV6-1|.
CASSEFRAGISEQYF
TGTGCCAGCAGTGAATTCCGGGCGGGGATCTCCGAGCAGTACTTC
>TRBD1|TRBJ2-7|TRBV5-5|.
CASGTGTFDEQYF
TGTGCCAGTGGGACAGGAACTTTTGACGAGCAGTACTTC
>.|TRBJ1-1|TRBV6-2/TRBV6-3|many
CASSYGSWDTEAFF
TGTGCCAGCAGTTACGGTTCTTGGGACACTGAAGCTTTCTTT